This T cell receptor beta chain was observed in a study of CD8+ T cells in alopecia areata. Background on the study: Treated patients took oral tofacitinib at 5 to 10 mg twice daily.

As to this clone: This same CDR3 is encoded by further DNA sequences in the sample.

The authors extracted RNA and reverse transcribed it into cDNA as the sequencing template. The data were produced by immunoSEQ multiplex PCR, yet TCRdb's version contains in-frame clones alone and is incomplete. The sample carries about 150,000 clones, roughly 50% recorded once. The TCR originated in a human donor with alopecia areata. The sample consisted of CD4+ T cells sorted from blood, taken at week 0.

As DNA, the CDR3 is TGTGCCAGCAGCGTCGGCGAGGGGTCCTACAATGAGCAGTTCTTC. Amino acids: CASSVGEGSYNEQFF. V and J are TRBV9 and TRBJ2-1; D is perhaps TRBD1 or TRBD2 (5 bases each). The CDR3 runs to 15 residues. Trimming cost V 2 bases and J 1 base, with 10 bases left between them. Germline CDR1 is SGDLS and CDR2 is YYNGEE.